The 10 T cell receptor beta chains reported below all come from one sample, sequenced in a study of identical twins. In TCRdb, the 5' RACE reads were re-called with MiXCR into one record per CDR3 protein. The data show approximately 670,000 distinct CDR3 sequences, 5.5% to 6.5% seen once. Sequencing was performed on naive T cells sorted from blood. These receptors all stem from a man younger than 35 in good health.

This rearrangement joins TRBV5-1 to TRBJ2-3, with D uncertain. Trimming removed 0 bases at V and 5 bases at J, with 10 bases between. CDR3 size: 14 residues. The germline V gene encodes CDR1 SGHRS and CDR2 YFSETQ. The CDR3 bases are TGCGCCAGCAGCTTGGGGGAATTGAGAGATACGCAGTATTTT. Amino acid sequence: CASSLGELRDTQYF.

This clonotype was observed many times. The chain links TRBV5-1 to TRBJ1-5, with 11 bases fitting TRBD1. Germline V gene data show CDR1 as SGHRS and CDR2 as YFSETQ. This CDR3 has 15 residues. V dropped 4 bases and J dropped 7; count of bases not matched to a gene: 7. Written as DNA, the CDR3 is TGCGCCAGCAGCCCCGGACAGGGGGCAGGGCAGCCCCAGCATTTT. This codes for CASSPGQGAGQPQHF.

Written as DNA, the CDR3 is TGTGCCAGCAGCCAAGGTCAGGCTAGCGGGAGGAGTGAGCAGTTCTTC. Protein sequence: CASSQGQASGRSEQFF. The chain uses TRBV4-2 and TRBJ2-1; 11 bases are a match to TRBD2. Germline V gene data show CDR1 as LGHNA and CDR2 as YNFKEQ. The CDR3 contains 16 residues. Losses at the gene ends were 1 base for V and 9 bases for J; bases not matched to a gene: 8.

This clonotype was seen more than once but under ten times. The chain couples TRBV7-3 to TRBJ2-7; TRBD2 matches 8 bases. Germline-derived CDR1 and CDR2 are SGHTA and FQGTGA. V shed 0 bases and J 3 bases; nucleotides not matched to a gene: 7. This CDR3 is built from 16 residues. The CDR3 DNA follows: TGTGCCAGCAGCTTAACGTTTGGGCTAGCGGGCTACGAGCAGTACTTC. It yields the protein CASSLTFGLAGYEQYF.

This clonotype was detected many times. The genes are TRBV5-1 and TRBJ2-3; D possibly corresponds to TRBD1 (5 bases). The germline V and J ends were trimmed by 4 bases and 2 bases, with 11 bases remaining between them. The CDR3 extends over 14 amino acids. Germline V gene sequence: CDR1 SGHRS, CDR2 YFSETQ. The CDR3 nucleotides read TGCGCCAGCAGCCCGGACATACCCACAGATACGCAGTATTTT. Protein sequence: CASSPDIPTDTQYF.

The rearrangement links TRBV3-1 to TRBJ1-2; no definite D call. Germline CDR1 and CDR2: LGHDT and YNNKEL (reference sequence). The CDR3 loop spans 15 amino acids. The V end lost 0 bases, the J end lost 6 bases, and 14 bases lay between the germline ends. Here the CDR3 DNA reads TGTGCCAGCAGCCAAGACGGGCGGCGCGGAGATGGCTACACCTTC. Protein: CASSQDGRRGDGYTF.

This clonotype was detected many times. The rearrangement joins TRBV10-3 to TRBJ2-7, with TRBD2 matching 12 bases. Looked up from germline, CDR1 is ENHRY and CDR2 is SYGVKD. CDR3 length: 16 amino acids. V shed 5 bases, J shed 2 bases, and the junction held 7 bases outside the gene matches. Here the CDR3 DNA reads TGTGCCATCAGTCGACTAGCGGGAGAACCCCCCTACGAGCAGTACGTC. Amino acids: CAISRLAGEPPYEQYV.

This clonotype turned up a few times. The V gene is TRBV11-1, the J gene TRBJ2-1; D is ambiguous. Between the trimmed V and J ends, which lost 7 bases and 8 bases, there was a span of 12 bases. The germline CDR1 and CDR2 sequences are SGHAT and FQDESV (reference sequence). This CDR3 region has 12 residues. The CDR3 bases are TGTGCCAGCAAATTTTCCGGCGATGAGCAGTTCTTC. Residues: CASKFSGDEQFF. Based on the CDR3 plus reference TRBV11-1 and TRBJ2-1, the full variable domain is EAEVAQSPRYKITEKSQAVAFWCDPISGHATLYWYRQILGQGPELLVQFQDESVVDDSQLPKDRFSAERLKGVDSTLKIQPAELGDSAMYLCASKFSGDEQFFGPGTRLTVL.

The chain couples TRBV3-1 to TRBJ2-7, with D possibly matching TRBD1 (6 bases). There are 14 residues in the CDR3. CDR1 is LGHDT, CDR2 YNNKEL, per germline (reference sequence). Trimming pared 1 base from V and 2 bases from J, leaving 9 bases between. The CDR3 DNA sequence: TGTGCCAGCAGCCAAGCTTACAGGGCCTACGAGCAGTACGTC. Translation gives CASSQAYRAYEQYV.

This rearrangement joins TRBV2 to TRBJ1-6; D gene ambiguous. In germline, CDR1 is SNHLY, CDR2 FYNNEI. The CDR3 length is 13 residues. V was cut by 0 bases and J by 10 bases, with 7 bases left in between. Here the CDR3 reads CASSEALRSPLHF. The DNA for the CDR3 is TGTGCCAGCAGTGAAGCGCTTCGCTCACCCCTCCACTTT.